The sequence of this T cell receptor (beta chain) was determined in a study of blood T cell repertoires in COVID-19. In the study overall: Sites in the United States, Italy and Spain provided acute and convalescent COVID-19 samples. Nucleic acid was either cDNA or gDNA, and it came from T cells, B-cell-depleted T cells, or PBMCs.

Authors' methods: The authors estimated nucleated cell counts from reference gene primer amplification. Produced via immunoSEQ multiplex PCR; TCRdb's table is partial and in-frame only. V and J calls and clone size are copied from that table; D and trimming were computed from the DNA. Here the sample spans about 170,000 clones, over 65% being singletons. Germline CDR1 reads KGHSH; CDR2 reads LQKENI. V was clipped by 3 bases and J by 2 bases, with 16 bases between them. This CDR3 spans 16 amino acids. The clonotype was recovered from a woman at least 80 years old with acute or convalescent COVID-19. Sequenced material: peripheral blood. The V call is TRBV18, the J call TRBJ1-1; the D gene is possibly TRBD1 (5 bases). CDR3 sequence (DNA): TGTGCCAGCTCACCGAGCCAGGGACTCGCTAACACTGAAGCTTTCTTT. Translation: CASSPSQGLANTEAFF.